The 7 T cell receptor beta chains below were found in one sample sequenced in a study of Ad26.COV2.S vaccination and SARS-CoV-2 variants. Treatment of the sample: some 19 received Ad26.COV2.S at low or high dose, single or two shots; 5 received placebo; per-sample allocation not given. Samples were taken on day 63 after the first vaccine or placebo injection. The table came from immunoSEQ multiplex PCR; TCRdb's copy has only in-frame clones and leaves some out. The profile shows roughly 380,000 clones, roughly 84% of them singletons. The sample consisted of peripheral blood, taken in a trial of Ad26.COV2.S vaccine versus placebo. These receptors all come from a person aged 18-65 years who received the Ad26.COV2.S COVID-19 vaccine or a placebo.

V usage is TRBV20-1 and J usage is TRBJ1-2; D call uncertain. V was cut by 0 bases and J by 8 bases, with 4 bases left in between. Germline V lookup: CDR1 DFQATT, CDR2 SNEGSKA (reference sequence). This CDR3 spans 10 amino acids. CDR3 residues: CSAREGGYTF. Here the CDR3 DNA reads TGCAGTGCTAGAGAGGGGGGCTACACCTTC.

V gene TRBV5-6 combines with J gene TRBJ1-1; D uncertain. Per the germline V gene, CDR1 is SGHDT and CDR2 is YYEEEE. The CDR3 is 14 amino acids. Deletions cut 4 bases from V and 3 bases from J, with 13 bases between. The CDR3 coding sequence is TGTGCCAGCAGCCCCAGTATCCTGGACACTGAAGCTTTCTTT. It translates to CASSPSILDTEAFF.

The V call is TRBV6-6, the J call TRBJ2-7; 7 nucleotides match TRBD1. The CDR3 consists of 15 residues. Losses at the gene ends were 6 bases for V and 2 bases for J; bases not matched to a gene: 10. From germline, CDR1 is MNHNY and CDR2 SVGAGI (reference sequence). The DNA of the CDR3 is TGTGCCAGCAGATCCCAAGGGACAGTAGCCTACGAGCAGTACTTC. It specifies CASRSQGTVAYEQYF.

This chain links TRBV6-1 with TRBJ2-7; 7 positions agree with TRBD1. V lost 3 bases, J lost 3 bases, and 8 bases stayed unmatched. The CDR3 runs 15 residues. Germline CDR1 MNHNS, CDR2 SASEGT. CDR3 nucleotide sequence: TGTGCCAGCAGTGACACCGGGACAGTAAACTACGAGCAGTACTTC. Protein: CASSDTGTVNYEQYF.

V usage is TRBV2 and J usage is TRBJ1-5, with 8 bases aligning to TRBD1. This CDR3 region has 15 residues. Germline CDR1 SNHLY, CDR2 FYNNEI. V lost 5 bases to trimming and J lost 2 bases; unmatched junction nucleotides: 5. This CDR3 reads CASSSQGAGNQPQHF. The CDR3 DNA follows: TGTGCCAGCAGTTCCCAGGGGGCGGGCAATCAGCCCCAGCATTTT. The whole variable domain, filled in from reference TRBV2 and TRBJ1-5, reads EPEVTQTPSHQVTQMGQEVILRCVPISNHLYFYWYRQILGQKVEFLVSFYNNEISEKSEIFDDQFSVERPDGSNFTLKIRSTKLEDSAMYFCASSSQGAGNQPQHFGDGTRLSIL.

V gene TRBV3-1 (or the pseudogene TRBV3-2) combines with J gene TRBJ1-1, with a tentative D call TRBD1 (5 bases). Deletions cut 3 bases from V and 0 bases from J, with 11 bases between. The CDR3 sequence is 15 residues long. Germline CDR1 is LGHDT and CDR2 is YNNKEL (reference sequence). In DNA form, the CDR3 reads TGTGCCAGCAGCCATCTTAGGGGCATGAACACTGAAGCTTTCTTT. Translating gives CASSHLRGMNTEAFF.

The chain joins TRBV3-1 (or the pseudogene TRBV3-2) to TRBJ2-1, with 8 bases aligning to TRBD1. Germline CDR1 LGHDT, CDR2 YNNKEL (reference sequence). The junction had 3 bases not matched to a gene; V was cut back by 0 bases and J by 8 bases. The CDR3 covers 14 residues. The CDR3: CASSQDWGQDEQFF. The CDR3 DNA sequence: TGTGCCAGCAGCCAAGATTGGGGACAGGATGAGCAGTTCTTC.